One TCR beta chain is described in this entry. This sample is drawn from a study of beta chain features in type 1 diabetes. The authors reverse transcribed all of the isolated RNA, so sequencing captured expressed TCRB transcripts. An average of around 3.5 million reads was obtained for naive, central memory and regulatory T cell samples. The repertoire was sequenced with immunoSEQ multiplex PCR; TCRdb's copy has only in-frame clones and lacks some. In the table there are 130,000 to 150,000 clones, under 60% of which are singletons. V was shortened by 0 bases and J by 9 bases, with 12 bases between the two germline ends. Germline CDR1 is SGHRS and CDR2 is YFSETQ. This CDR3 spans 13 amino acids.

The sample taken for sequencing was Tregs from blood. This sequence was found in a man younger than 35 in good health. The genes are TRBV5-1 and TRBJ1-1, with D hard to call. The CDR3 here is CASSLAQRFQAFF. The CDR3 DNA sequence: TGCGCCAGCAGCTTGGCTCAGCGATTCCAAGCTTTCTTT.